This T cell receptor (beta chain) originates from a study of sequential checkpoint blockade in melanoma. Study summary: Randomization was 1:1 between first-line nivolumab→ipilimumab and ipilimumab→nivolumab. Maintenance nivolumab came after either treatment sequence.

Treatment meaning: randomized to nivolumab then ipilimumab (arm A) or the reverse (arm B). DNA-damaging chemotherapy had not been given to any patient beforehand. CDR1 is MNHEY, CDR2 SMNVEV, per germline (reference sequence). The CDR3 is 14 residues long. TCRdb's table, derived via immunoSEQ multiplex PCR, lists solely in-frame clones and lacks some. The sample holds tens of thousands of clones, about four fifths seen once. In the case of this clone: A read error may account for a junction end that differs from germline.

This TCR was sampled from a human donor with melanoma. The sequencing here drew on CD8+ T cells sorted from blood (inferred from file names), taken from a patient given nivolumab and ipilimumab in sequence. This chain connects TRBV27 to TRBJ2-7; tentatively, D is TRBD1 (5 bases). CDR3 sequence: CTSSLWGREDEQYF. CDR3 DNA: TGTACCAGCAGTTTATGGGGCAGGGAAGACGAGCAGTACTTC.